The sequence of this TCR beta chain was determined in a study of blood T cells in healthy people across ages. Extraction of total RNA produced a minimum of 5 micrograms from each sample. Primers used in a second PCR of roughly 7 to 12 cycles were a sample-barcoded 5' primer and a J-beta primer mix. Every single cDNA molecule received a tag from a template-switch adaptor with 12 random nucleotides. In TCRdb, the 5' RACE reads were re-called with MiXCR into one record per CDR3 protein. The table lists approximately 1.5 million distinct CDR3 sequences, 30% to 35% of them singletons. Details on this clonotype: Its cognate antigen is unknown. The junction shows a germline mismatch at one end, possibly a read error.

Notes on the study in general: Estimated diversity across one million T cells was deemed an underestimate. Strong correlation existed between TCR beta diversity and naive T cell percentage.

This CDR3 comprises 15 residues. Germline V gene lookup returns CDR1 SGHVS and CDR2 FQNEAQ. The TCR was taken from a young woman in good health. The chain combines TRBV7-8 with TRBJ2-4, with D possibly being TRBD2 (5 bases). The J call may be in error: the DNA end matches TRBJ2-7 better. The sample was blood. Here the CDR3 reads CAGSLALFQKYEQYF. In DNA, the CDR3 is TGTGCCGGCAGCTTAGCGCTCTTCCAAAAGTACGAGCAGTACTTC.